The text below deals with one T cell receptor beta chain. Antigen unknown. The record originates from a study of prognosis after radiotherapy for stage I lung cancer. For the study at large: Non-small cell lung cancer patients at stage I were enrolled between April 2018 and 2019. At a biologically effective dose of at least 100 Gy and in 3 to 5 fractions, SBRT was the radiotherapy delivered. Notes on the study in general: Medians of roughly 10,000 versus 7,000 showed unique TCR clone counts falling after stereotactic body radiation therapy. Patients who went on to get distant metastases had lower Shannon entropy after stereotactic body radiation therapy.

The TCR beta CDR3 region was amplified from genomic DNA, with two rounds of multiplex PCR being used for the amplification. Amplification in first-round PCR relied on primers specific to each TRBV and TRBJ gene. Using its own MiXCR run on the multiplex PCR reads, TCRdb lists one record per CDR3 protein. This sample has approximately 30,000 distinct CDR3 sequences, with about 33% found just once. This sample comprised PBMCs, obtained before or after stereotactic body radiation therapy (not recorded which). This receptor was taken from a donor of 50 years or more with non-small cell lung cancer.

CDR3 DNA sequence: TGCAGTGCTAGAGTGGGTAGGGCCAACTATGGCTACACCTTC. Amino acids: CSARVGRANYGYTF. The chain is built from TRBV20-1 and TRBJ1-2; D gene unclear. Trimming stripped 1 base from V and 2 bases from J, with 11 bases between. Germline V gene data show CDR1 as DFQATT and CDR2 as SNEGSKA (reference sequence). This CDR3 is 14 amino acids long.